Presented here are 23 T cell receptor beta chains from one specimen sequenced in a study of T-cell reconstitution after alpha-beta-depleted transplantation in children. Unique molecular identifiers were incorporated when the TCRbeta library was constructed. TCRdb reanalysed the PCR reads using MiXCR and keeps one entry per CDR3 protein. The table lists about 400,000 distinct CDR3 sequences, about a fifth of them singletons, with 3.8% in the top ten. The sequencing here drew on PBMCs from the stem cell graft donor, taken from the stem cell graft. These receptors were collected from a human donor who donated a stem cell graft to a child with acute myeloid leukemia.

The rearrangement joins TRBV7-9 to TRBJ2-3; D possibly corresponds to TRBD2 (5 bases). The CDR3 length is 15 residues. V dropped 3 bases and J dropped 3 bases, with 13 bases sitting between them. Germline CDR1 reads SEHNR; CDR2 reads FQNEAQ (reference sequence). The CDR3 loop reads CASSFTGSGTDTQYF. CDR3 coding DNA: TGTGCCAGCAGCTTCACCGGGTCGGGGACAGATACGCAGTATTTT.

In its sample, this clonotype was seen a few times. The CDR3 coding sequence is TGTGCCATCAGTGTGAGGACAGACTCCTACGAGCAGTACTTC. This codes for CAISVRTDSYEQYF. The V gene is TRBV10-3, the J gene TRBJ2-7; perhaps TRBD1 as D (6 bases). This CDR3 comprises 14 residues. CDR1 and CDR2 (germline): ENHRY, SYGVKD. V lost 4 bases and J lost 0, with 10 bases in between.

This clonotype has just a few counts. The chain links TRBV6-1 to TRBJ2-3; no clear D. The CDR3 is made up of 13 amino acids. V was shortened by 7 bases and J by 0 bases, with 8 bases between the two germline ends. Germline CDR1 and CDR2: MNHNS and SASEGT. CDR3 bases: TGTGCCAGCACGACCCCTAGCACAGATACGCAGTATTTT. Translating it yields CASTTPSTDTQYF.

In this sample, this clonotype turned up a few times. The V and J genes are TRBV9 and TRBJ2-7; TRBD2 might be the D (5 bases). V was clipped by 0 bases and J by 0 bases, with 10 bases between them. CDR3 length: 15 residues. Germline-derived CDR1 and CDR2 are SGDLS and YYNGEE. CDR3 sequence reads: CASSVAYGSSYEQYF. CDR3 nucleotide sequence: TGTGCCAGCAGCGTAGCTTATGGGAGCTCCTACGAGCAGTACTTC.

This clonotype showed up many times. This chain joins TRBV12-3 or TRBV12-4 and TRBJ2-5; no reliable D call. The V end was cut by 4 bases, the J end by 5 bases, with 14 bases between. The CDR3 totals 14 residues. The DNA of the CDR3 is TGTGCCAGCAGTTCGACCGGAGCCTTCGAGACCCAGTACTTC. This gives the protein CASSSTGAFETQYF.

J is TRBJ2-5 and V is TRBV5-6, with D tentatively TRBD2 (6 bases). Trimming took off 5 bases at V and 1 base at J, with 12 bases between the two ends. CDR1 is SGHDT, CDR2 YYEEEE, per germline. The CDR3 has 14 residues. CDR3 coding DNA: TGTGCCAGCAGACGGGAGATGATCCAAGAGACCCAGTACTTC. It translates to CASRREMIQETQYF.

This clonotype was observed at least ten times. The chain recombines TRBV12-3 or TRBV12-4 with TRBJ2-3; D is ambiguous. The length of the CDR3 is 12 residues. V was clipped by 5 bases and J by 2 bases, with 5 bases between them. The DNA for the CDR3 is TGTGCCAGCAGTCTCCACACAGATACGCAGTATTTT. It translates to CASSLHTDTQYF.

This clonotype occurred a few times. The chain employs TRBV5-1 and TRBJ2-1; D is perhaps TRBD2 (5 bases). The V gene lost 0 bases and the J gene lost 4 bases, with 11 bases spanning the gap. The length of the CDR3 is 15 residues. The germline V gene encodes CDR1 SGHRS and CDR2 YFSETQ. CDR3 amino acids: CASSLGPGEYNEQFF. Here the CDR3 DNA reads TGCGCCAGCAGCTTGGGGCCTGGGGAGTACAATGAGCAGTTCTTC. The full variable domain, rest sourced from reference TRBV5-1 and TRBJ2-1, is KAGVTQTPRYLIKTRGQQVTLSCSPISGHRSVSWYQQTPGQGLQFLFEYFSETQRNKGNFPGRFSGRQFSNSRSEMNVSTLELGDSALYLCASSLGPGEYNEQFFGPGTRLTVL.

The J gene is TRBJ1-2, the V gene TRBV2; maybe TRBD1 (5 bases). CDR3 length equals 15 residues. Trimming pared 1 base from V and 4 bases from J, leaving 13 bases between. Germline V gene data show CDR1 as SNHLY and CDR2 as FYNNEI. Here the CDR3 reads CASSEGFDSIYGYTF. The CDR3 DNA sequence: TGTGCCAGCAGTGAAGGTTTCGACAGCATCTATGGCTACACCTTC.

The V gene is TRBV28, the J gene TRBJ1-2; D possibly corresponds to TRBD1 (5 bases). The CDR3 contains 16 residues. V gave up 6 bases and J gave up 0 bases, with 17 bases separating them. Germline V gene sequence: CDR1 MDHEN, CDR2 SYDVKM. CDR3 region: CASRLSSGTANYGYTF. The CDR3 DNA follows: TGTGCCAGCAGGCTATCCTCCGGGACCGCTAACTATGGCTACACCTTC.

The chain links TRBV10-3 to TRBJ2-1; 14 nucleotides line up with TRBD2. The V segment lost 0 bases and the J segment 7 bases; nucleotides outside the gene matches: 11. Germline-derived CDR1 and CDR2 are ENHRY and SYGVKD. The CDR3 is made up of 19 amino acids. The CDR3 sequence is CAISESGGGGLAGGNEQFF. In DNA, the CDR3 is TGTGCCATCAGTGAGTCAGGGGGTGGAGGACTAGCGGGAGGTAATGAGCAGTTCTTC.

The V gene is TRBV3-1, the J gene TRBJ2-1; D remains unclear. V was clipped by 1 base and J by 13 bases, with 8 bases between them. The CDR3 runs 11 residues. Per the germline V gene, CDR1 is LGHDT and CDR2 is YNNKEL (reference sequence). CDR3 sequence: CASSQVSEQFF. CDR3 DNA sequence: TGTGCCAGCAGCCAAGTGAGCGAACAGTTCTTC.

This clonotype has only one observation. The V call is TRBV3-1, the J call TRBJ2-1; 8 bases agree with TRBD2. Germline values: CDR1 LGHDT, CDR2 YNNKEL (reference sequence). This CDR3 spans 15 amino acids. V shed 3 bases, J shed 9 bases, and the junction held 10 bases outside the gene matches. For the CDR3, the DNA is TGTGCCAGCAGCCAGGGCGGGCTAGCGGGCATTGAGCAGTTCTTC. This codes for CASSQGGLAGIEQFF.

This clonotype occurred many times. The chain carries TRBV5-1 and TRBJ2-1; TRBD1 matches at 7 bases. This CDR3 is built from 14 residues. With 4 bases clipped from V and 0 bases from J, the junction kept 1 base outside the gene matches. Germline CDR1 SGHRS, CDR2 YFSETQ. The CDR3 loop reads CASSGDSSYNEQFF. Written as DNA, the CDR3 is TGCGCCAGCAGCGGGGACAGCTCCTACAATGAGCAGTTCTTC.

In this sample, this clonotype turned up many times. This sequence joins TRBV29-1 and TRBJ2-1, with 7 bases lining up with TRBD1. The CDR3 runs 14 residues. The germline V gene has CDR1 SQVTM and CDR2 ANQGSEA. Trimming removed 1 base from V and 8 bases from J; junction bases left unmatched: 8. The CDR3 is CSVEGDRVKYEQFF. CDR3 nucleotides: TGCAGCGTTGAAGGGGACAGAGTAAAATATGAGCAGTTCTTC.

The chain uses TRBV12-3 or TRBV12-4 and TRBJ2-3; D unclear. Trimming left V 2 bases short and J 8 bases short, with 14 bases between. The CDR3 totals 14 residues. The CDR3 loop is CASSLRDVTGTQYF. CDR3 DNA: TGTGCCAGCAGTTTAAGAGATGTGACGGGTACGCAGTATTTT.

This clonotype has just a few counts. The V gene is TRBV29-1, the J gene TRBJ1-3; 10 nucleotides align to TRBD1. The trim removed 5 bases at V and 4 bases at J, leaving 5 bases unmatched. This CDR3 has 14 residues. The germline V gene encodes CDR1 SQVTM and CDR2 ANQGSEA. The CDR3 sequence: CSVRDRGSGNTIYF. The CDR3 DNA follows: TGCAGCGTTCGGGACAGGGGTTCGGGAAACACCATATATTTT.

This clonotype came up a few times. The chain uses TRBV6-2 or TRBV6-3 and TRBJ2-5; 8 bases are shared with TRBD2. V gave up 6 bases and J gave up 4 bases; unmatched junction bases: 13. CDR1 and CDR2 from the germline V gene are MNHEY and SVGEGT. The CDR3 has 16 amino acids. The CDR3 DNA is TGTGCCAGCAGCTACACACAAAGCGGGAGAAGAGAGACCCAGTACTTC. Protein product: CASSYTQSGRRETQYF.

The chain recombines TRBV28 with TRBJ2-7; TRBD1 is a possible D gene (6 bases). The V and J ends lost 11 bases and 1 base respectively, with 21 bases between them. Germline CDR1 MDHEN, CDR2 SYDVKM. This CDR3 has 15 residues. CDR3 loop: CAARPPAGASYEQYF. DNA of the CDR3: TGTGCCGCACGCCCCCCGGCAGGGGCATCCTACGAGCAGTACTTC.

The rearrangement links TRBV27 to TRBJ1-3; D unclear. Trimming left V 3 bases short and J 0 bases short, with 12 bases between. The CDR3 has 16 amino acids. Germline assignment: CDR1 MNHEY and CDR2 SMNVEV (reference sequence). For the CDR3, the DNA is TGTGCCAGCAGTTTGTTGCCACTCCACTCTGGAAACACCATATATTTT. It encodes CASSLLPLHSGNTIYF.

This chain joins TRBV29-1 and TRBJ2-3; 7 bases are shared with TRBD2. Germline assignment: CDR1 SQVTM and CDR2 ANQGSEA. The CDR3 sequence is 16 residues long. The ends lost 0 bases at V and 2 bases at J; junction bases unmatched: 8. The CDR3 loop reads CSVEDRLAASTDTQYF. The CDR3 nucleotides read TGCAGCGTTGAAGATCGCCTAGCGGCCTCCACAGATACGCAGTATTTT.

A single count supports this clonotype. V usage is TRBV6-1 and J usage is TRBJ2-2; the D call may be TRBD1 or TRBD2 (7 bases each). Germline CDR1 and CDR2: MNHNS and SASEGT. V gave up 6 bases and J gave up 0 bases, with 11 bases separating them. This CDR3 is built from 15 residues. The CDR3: CASRQGGTNTGELFF. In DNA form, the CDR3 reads TGTGCCAGCAGGCAGGGGGGGACGAACACCGGGGAGCTGTTTTTT.

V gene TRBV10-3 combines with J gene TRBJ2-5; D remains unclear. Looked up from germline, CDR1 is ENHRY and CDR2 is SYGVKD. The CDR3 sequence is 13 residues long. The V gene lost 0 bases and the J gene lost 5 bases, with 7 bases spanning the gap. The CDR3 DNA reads TGTGCCATCAGTGAGTCAAAAGGGGAGACCCAGTACTTC. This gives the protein CAISESKGETQYF.